This entry describes one T cell receptor (beta chain). This clone was seen once. Its antigen is unknown. Base qualities were left out, and no much larger clone turns up one base away. One collaborating source in Seattle enrolled patients during active infection and followed them longitudinally through the course of disease. Each collaborating institution followed its own protocols to collect whole blood in K2EDTA tubes. For TCRbeta analysis, collaborators shipped samples in one of three forms: frozen whole blood, isolated PBMCs, or DNA extracted from either of those sample types. TCRbeta CDR3 regions were amplified from genomic DNA using the immunoSEQ Assay, a bias-controlled multiplex PCR. From the authors' description of their analysis: The number of nucleated cells in each sample was estimated from the amplification of reference gene primers within the assay. Sequence reads were collapsed and filtered to measure the absolute abundance of every unique TCRbeta CDR3 rearrangement. For each sample, productive Simpson clonality was calculated by taking the square root of Simpson's diversity index across productive rearrangements. Drawn from immuneACCESS, this table holds only the in-frame rearrangements with V and J called that TCRdb kept. Clones are partly lost; checked studies trace under half to an unresolved V gene and leave the rest unexplained. Clone size and the V and J calls come from that table; the DNA yielded D and trimming. This sample has 170,000 or so clones in its table, and about 83% of those were observed once. The ten largest clonotypes hold approximately 13% of the sample.

This sample stems from a study of blood T cell repertoires in COVID-19 (dated by TCRdb to the early 2020s). General notes on the study: The collaborator samples originated in the United States, Italy and Spain and spanned the acute and convalescent phases of COVID-19. The prospective study material was composed of cDNA or gDNA derived from T cells, B-cell-depleted T cells, or PBMCs. A freely available public database, intended as a resource for researchers studying the immune response to SARS-CoV-2, is where the repertoires were released. HLA class I and class II types, where available, came from metadata supplied by the sample provider rather than from assay-based typing. The samples were drawn from the first 160 participants of the ongoing ImmuneRACE study and from 950 to 1,500 subjects provided by 6 global collaborators. Deeply sampled blood TCRbeta repertoires from subjects exposed to, actively infected with, or recovered from COVID-19 were included in the dataset. Nearly every sample came with metadata listing a de-identified subject ID, COVID-19 status, age in years and sex. The study at large found these results: The amount of clinical and demographic metadata varied by source and participant and was provided uncurated.

The germline V gene (reference sequence) specifies GTSNPN as CDR1 and SVGIG as CDR2. V and J are trimmed by 2 bases and 2 bases, and the gene matches miss 8 bases of the junction. The CDR3 measures 16 amino acids from cysteine to phenylalanine. The retained sequence is limited to the CDR3, 48 bases, with the frame set at the first base. This clonotype was obtained from a woman aged 70 to 79 with COVID-19, enrolled during active disease. This receptor chain uses TRBV30 and TRBJ1-1; TRBD1 fits 10 bases in the junction. The sequencing input was peripheral blood. CDR3 region: CAWSPRDRGLNTEAFF. The sequenced DNA: TGTGCCTGGAGTCCCCGGGACAGGGGCCTCAACACTGAAGCTTTCTTT.